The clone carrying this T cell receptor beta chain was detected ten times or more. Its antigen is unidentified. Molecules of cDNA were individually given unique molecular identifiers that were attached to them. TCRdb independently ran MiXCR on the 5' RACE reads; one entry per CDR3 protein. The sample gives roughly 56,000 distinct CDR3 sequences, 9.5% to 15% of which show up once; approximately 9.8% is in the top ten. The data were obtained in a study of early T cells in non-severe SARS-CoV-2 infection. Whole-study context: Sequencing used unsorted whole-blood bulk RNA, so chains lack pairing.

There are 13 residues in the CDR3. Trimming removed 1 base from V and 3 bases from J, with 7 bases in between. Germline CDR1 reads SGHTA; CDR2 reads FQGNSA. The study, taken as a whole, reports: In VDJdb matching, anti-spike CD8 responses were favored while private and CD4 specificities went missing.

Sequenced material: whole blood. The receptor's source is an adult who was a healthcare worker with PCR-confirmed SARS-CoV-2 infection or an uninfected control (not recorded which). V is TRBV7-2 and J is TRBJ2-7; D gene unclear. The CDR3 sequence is CASSLGAYYEQYF. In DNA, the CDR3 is TGTGCCAGCAGCTTAGGTGCTTACTACGAGCAGTACTTC.